This T cell receptor (beta chain) was sequenced in a study of T cells expressing NK-cell markers. The V gene's germline CDR1 is MNHEY and CDR2 SVGAGI. The CDR3 covers 15 residues. The authors made TCR beta cDNA libraries by 5'RACE template switching. This switching added a universal primer site and UMIs. From the 5' RACE reads, TCRdb lists one entry per CDR3 protein and no DNA. This specimen shows 120,000 to 150,000 distinct CDR3 sequences; the ten leading clones hold roughly 12%. Sequenced sample: blood T cells: a sorted CD56 or NKG2C T cell subset, CD4+ or CD8+ T cells, or bulk PBMC T cells (not recorded which). The source is a man younger than 35 in good health. The V gene is TRBV6-5, the J gene TRBJ1-5; the D gene TCRdb calls, TRBD1, cannot be checked with no DNA. CDR3 loop: CASSYSRGAGQPQHF.